This T cell receptor (beta chain) appears in the sequencing data of a study of beta chain features in type 1 diabetes. Study results and caveats: When cDNA is sequenced, cells with high TCR expression could be over-represented. Type 1 diabetes patients showed a moderate but significant shortening of TCRB CDR3s in all four CD4+ subsets. Possible PCR preference for shorter templates applied equally to patients and controls.

Isolated RNA was reverse transcribed in full, so expressed TCRB transcripts were sequenced. Measured with immunoSEQ multiplex PCR; TCRdb has only the in-frame clones, and not every one. Of some 280,000 clones in the sample, more than 13% are singletons; the top ten hold about 0.017%. This clone turned up a few times. Its antigen remains unidentified. No DNA is shown, since the ends of the CDR3 on it are uncertain; the CDR3 is the one TCRdb lists. Looked up from germline, CDR1 is SGHNT and CDR2 is YYREEE (reference sequence). 14 amino acids form the CDR3, both terminal residues included. The sample taken for sequencing was naive CD4+ T cells from blood. The chain recombines TRBV5-4 with TRBJ2-1; TRBD2, the D gene given by the table, was not confirmed from the DNA. This clonotype originated in a man aged 25 to 40 with type 1 diabetes. The CDR3 spells CASSLVASGSNWFF.